The following is a TCR beta chain sequence with its context. Antigen: not known. The data were obtained in a study of T cell clones after liver transplantation. About the research overall: Tolerant meant at least one year fully off immunosuppression without liver enzymes above twice normal. The study, taken as a whole, reports: Rather than being deleted, graft donor-reactive T cells may have moved into the graft.

Repertoires were generated with immunoSEQ multiplex PCR, while TCRdb's copy carries only in-frame clones and drops some. The sample records more than 65,000 clones, roughly 90% being singletons. The sequence was obtained from a human donor who received a liver transplant. The sequencing used CD4+ T cells from blood, collected before liver transplant.

CDR3 nucleotide sequence: TGTGCCAGCAGCCCGGGACTAGCGGGGAACAATGAGCAGTTCTTC. Protein: CASSPGLAGNNEQFF. V and J are TRBV9 and TRBJ2-1; 13 bases match TRBD2. V shed 4 bases, J shed 5 bases, and the junction held 3 bases outside the gene matches. The CDR3 loop spans 15 amino acids. Germline assignment: CDR1 SGDLS and CDR2 YYNGEE.